This TCR beta chain was observed in a study of blood T cell repertoires in COVID-19. CDR3 length equals 15 residues. Per germline, CDR1 KGHSH and CDR2 LQKENI. Trimming stripped 0 bases from V and 6 bases from J, with 14 bases between. Sequencing used immunoSEQ multiplex PCR; TCRdb keeps in-frame clones, though not all of them. The repertoire has 250,000 or so clones, more than 85% of them found once; the top ten carry roughly 9%. Sequenced sample: PBMCs or T cells enriched from blood (not recorded which). This receptor was identified in a man aged 35 to 55 who had recovered from COVID-19. This chain connects TRBV18 to TRBJ1-2; possible D gene TRBD1, 5 bases. CDR3 residues: CASSPPSQVLNGYTF. In nucleotides, the CDR3 is TGTGCCAGCTCACCACCGTCACAGGTCTTGAATGGCTACACCTTC.